The 19 T cell receptor beta chains reported below all come from one sample, sequenced in a study of T cells after yellow fever vaccination. TCRdb re-called the 5' RACE reads through MiXCR, storing one row per CDR3 protein. The top ten hold about 3% of the sample, which has about 320,000 distinct CDR3 sequences, 9.5% to 12% seen once. Sequences were derived from CD4+ T cells sorted from PBMCs, sampled 45 days after the yellow fever booster vaccination. The receptors derive from a man aged 18 to 35 who received the YFV17D yellow fever vaccine.

The V and J genes are TRBV9 and TRBJ2-7, with a tentative D call TRBD2 (6 bases). Germline CDR1 and CDR2: SGDLS and YYNGEE. The V gene lost 0 bases and the J gene lost 5 bases, with 15 bases spanning the gap. The CDR3 is 15 residues long. The CDR3 sequence is CASSVGEPSVHEQYF. CDR3 DNA sequence: TGTGCCAGCAGCGTAGGAGAGCCTAGCGTCCACGAGCAGTACTTC. Full variable domain (rest looked up from reference TRBV9 and TRBJ2-7): DSGVTQTPKHLITATGQRVTLRCSPRSGDLSVYWYQQSLDQGLQFLIQYYNGEERAKGNILERFSAQQFPDLHSELNLSSLELGDSALYFCASSVGEPSVHEQYFGPGTRLTVT.

This clonotype was seen a handful of times. CDR3 bases: TGCGCCAGCAGCGTATTAGCGGGGGGCGCCCAAGAGACCCAGTACTTC. Its translation is CASSVLAGGAQETQYF. V is TRBV4-3 and J is TRBJ2-5; TRBD2 agrees at 10 bases. The J segment lost 1 base and the V segment lost 5 bases, leaving 7 bases of the junction unmatched. CDR1 is LGHNA and CDR2 is YSLEER in the germline V gene. This CDR3 is built from 16 residues.

This clonotype has a handful of counts. The chain has TRBV4-3 and TRBJ2-1, with 9 bases matching TRBD1. Germline V gene lookup returns CDR1 LGHNA and CDR2 YSLEER. Trimming at V came to 4 bases and at J to 7 bases, leaving 8 bases not matched to a gene. This CDR3 comprises 15 residues. The CDR3 loop is CASSPTGGAGNEQFF. The CDR3 DNA sequence: TGCGCCAGCAGCCCTACAGGGGGCGCGGGGAATGAGCAGTTCTTC.

This clonotype was seen ten or more times. This chain joins TRBV12-3 or TRBV12-4 and TRBJ2-1; the match to TRBD2 covers 8 bases. J was trimmed by 3 bases and V by 7 bases; bases with no gene match: 11. This CDR3 has 16 residues. The CDR3 DNA follows: TGTGCCAGCATTCAAGATACGGGGGGGCTCTACAATGAGCAGTTCTTC. Translating it yields CASIQDTGGLYNEQFF.

This clonotype has at least ten counts. The rearrangement joins TRBV27 to TRBJ2-7; D possibly corresponds to TRBD2 (5 bases). Germline values: CDR1 MNHEY, CDR2 SMNVEV (reference sequence). The germline V and J ends were trimmed by 6 bases and 2 bases, with 11 bases remaining between them. There are 13 residues in the CDR3. In nucleotides, the CDR3 is TGTGCCAGCAGGGAGGACCCCACCTACGAGCAGTACTTC. As protein: CASREDPTYEQYF.

This clonotype has ten or more counts. The chain uses TRBV24-1 and TRBJ1-5, with 7 positions matching TRBD1. After removal of 6 bases from V and 3 bases from J, the junction contained 4 bases not matched to a gene. This CDR3 is built from 14 residues. CDR1 is KGHDR and CDR2 is SFDVKD in the germline V gene. The CDR3, as DNA: TGTGCCACCAGTCAGACAGGGTTCAATCAGCCCCAGCATTTT. Amino acids: CATSQTGFNQPQHF.

This clonotype was counted a few times. The chain recombines TRBV12-5 with TRBJ2-5; D remains unclear. This CDR3 contains 14 residues. V lost 0 bases to trimming and J lost 4 bases, with 9 bases between them. Germline CDR1 is LGHNT and CDR2 is FRNRAP. This chain's CDR3 is CASGLVPGPETQYF. CDR3 bases: TGTGCTAGTGGTTTGGTACCAGGCCCAGAGACCCAGTACTTC.

This clonotype was seen repeatedly, ten times or more. The rearrangement links TRBV12-3 or TRBV12-4 to TRBJ1-1; 7 bases are a match to TRBD1. The trim removed 2 bases at V and 5 bases at J, leaving 2 bases unmatched. The CDR3 runs 13 residues. Here the CDR3 DNA reads TGTGCCAGCAGTTTAACAGGGGAAACTGAAGCTTTCTTT. As protein: CASSLTGETEAFF.

This clonotype was counted at least ten times. The CDR3 DNA follows: TGCGCCAGCAGCTTGGGGCCCGACACAGATACGCAGTATTTT. This encodes CASSLGPDTDTQYF. The chain couples TRBV5-1 to TRBJ2-3; D is uncertain. The CDR3 runs to 14 residues. Germline assignment: CDR1 SGHRS and CDR2 YFSETQ. V gave up 0 bases and J gave up 2 bases, with 7 bases separating them.

V and J are TRBV5-4 and TRBJ2-3; possibly TRBD2 for D (7 bases). V lost 5 bases to trimming and J lost 0 bases, with 16 bases between them. Per the germline V gene, CDR1 is SGHNT and CDR2 is YYREEE (reference sequence). The CDR3 loop spans 16 amino acids. In DNA, the CDR3 is TGTGCCAGCAGATCGTTCGGGGGGCGGAGCACAGATACGCAGTATTTT. Protein sequence: CASRSFGGRSTDTQYF.

The genes are TRBV6-5 and TRBJ1-3; D is undetermined. Germline CDR1 reads MNHEY; CDR2 reads SVGAGI. Trimming took 11 bases from V and 4 from J, leaving 21 bases between them. The CDR3 consists of 15 residues. The CDR3 protein is CASSPRDGRGNTIYF. Here the CDR3 DNA reads TGTGCCTCCTCCCCTCGAGACGGTAGGGGAAACACCATATATTTT.

This clonotype was counted many times. The CDR3 region is CASSSYTLALDTQYF. The DNA for the CDR3 is TGTGCCAGCAGCAGTTACACCCTAGCTTTAGATACGCAGTATTTT. The chain carries TRBV6-5 and TRBJ2-3; D is possibly TRBD2 (5 bases). Germline V gene lookup returns CDR1 MNHEY and CDR2 SVGAGI. The CDR3 loop spans 15 amino acids. V lost 6 bases, J lost 5 bases, and 18 bases lay in between.

The gene calls are TRBV29-1 and TRBJ2-3; 9 bases map to TRBD2. V shed 2 bases, J shed 1 base, and the junction held 13 bases outside the gene matches. Germline CDR1 and CDR2: SQVTM and ANQGSEA. The CDR3 sequence is 18 residues long. The CDR3 sequence is CSVELAGVYTSGTDTQYF. In DNA form, the CDR3 reads TGCAGCGTTGAATTAGCGGGAGTTTATACGTCGGGCACAGATACGCAGTATTTT.

This clonotype was picked up a small number of times. This chain links TRBV3-2 with TRBJ2-3; the table assigns TRBD2, which was not confirmed against the DNA. TRBV3-2 is given as a pseudogene. The CDR3 extends over 21 amino acids. The CDR3 bases are TGTGCCAGCAGCCATGTGGAGCCGGGGACTAGCGGGGACAACTTCACAGATACGCAGTATTTT. Residues: CASSHVEPGTSGDNFTDTQYF.

This clonotype was seen only a few times. The chain employs TRBV7-9 and TRBJ1-1; 7 nucleotides align to TRBD1. Germline CDR1 SEHNR, CDR2 FQNEAQ (reference sequence). After removal of 5 bases from V and 1 base from J, the junction contained 7 bases not matched to a gene. The CDR3 covers 15 residues. CDR3 in amino acids: CASSPPGQANTEAFF. The CDR3 DNA reads TGTGCCAGCAGCCCTCCCGGACAGGCGAACACTGAAGCTTTCTTT.

This chain joins TRBV23-1 and TRBJ1-5; weak D call: TRBD1 (5 bases). TRBV23-1 falls under the ORF class, with uncertain function. The CDR3 length is 17 residues. The V gene lost 7 bases and the J gene lost 0 bases, with 19 bases spanning the gap. The CDR3: CASNITREGNSNQPQHF. The CDR3 DNA follows: TGCGCCAGCAACATAACCCGGGAGGGGAATAGCAATCAGCCCCAGCATTTT.

This clonotype was found a few times. As DNA, the CDR3 is TGCGCCAGCAGCCAAGAGTTAGGGATTCAGAGAGGTATGGGCACAGATACGCAGTATTTT. Translation: CASSQELGIQRGMGTDTQYF. The chain has TRBV4-3 and TRBJ2-3; D remains ambiguous. V gave up 0 bases and J gave up 1 base, with 23 bases separating them. Germline lookup yields CDR1 LGHNA and CDR2 YSLEER. This CDR3 is built from 20 residues.

This clonotype has a handful of counts. This chain uses TRBV6-1 with TRBJ2-7; 7 bases fit TRBD1. CDR3 length equals 15 residues. Trimming took 2 bases from V and 2 from J; bases not matched to a gene: 6. CDR1 is MNHNS and CDR2 is SASEGT in the germline V gene. The CDR3 reads CASSEWYRGAYEQYF. The CDR3 DNA is TGTGCCAGCAGTGAATGGTACAGGGGCGCCTACGAGCAGTACTTC.

The table lists this clonotype with many counts. The J gene is TRBJ1-2, the V gene TRBV7-8, with TRBD1 identical over 7 bases. Unmatched junction bases numbered 4, after V lost 1 base and J lost 8 bases. The CDR3 loop spans 13 amino acids. Germline V gene lookup returns CDR1 SGHVS and CDR2 FQNEAQ. CDR3: CASSLETGRGYTF. In nucleotides, the CDR3 is TGTGCCAGCAGCTTAGAGACAGGGCGAGGCTACACCTTC.